The rows below give T cell receptor beta chains drawn from one sample of a study of OX40 agonist ivuxolimab in advanced cancers. Here immunoSEQ multiplex PCR was the method, and the copy in TCRdb shows in-frame clones only, minus some. The sample records roughly 67,000 clones, more than 90% being singletons. This sample comprised CD4+ or CD8+ T cells sorted from blood, obtained in a trial of the OX40 agonist ivuxolimab. Receptors were obtained from an adult with an advanced solid tumor such as melanoma, head and neck, liver or kidney cancer. The CDR3 runs from the conserved cysteine through the conserved F or W. D genes are given only for firm matches. The listing skips clone size in some rows; elsewhere it reads once, few, many or a size class.

V gene	D gene	clone size	J gene	CDR3 DNA	CDR3 protein
TRBV10-3	TRBD2	once	TRBJ2-1	TGTGCCATCAGTGAGTCAGCGGGGGGACCGTACAATGAGCAGTTCTTC	CAISESAGGPYNEQFF
TRBV4-2	.	.	TRBJ2-1	TGTGCCAGCAGCCAAGAAGGGGTTGGGGGGGCAATCAGCGAGCAGTTCTTC	CASSQEGVGGAISEQFF
TRBV19	.	.	TRBJ2-5	TGTGCCAGTAGTGGAACAGGGCGGTTTGGGACCCAGTACTTC	CASSGTGRFGTQYF
TRBV29-1	TRBD2	.	TRBJ2-3	TGCAGCGTTGAAACTAGCGGGGCGTTCGTTAGCACAGATACGCAGTATTTT	CSVETSGAFVSTDTQYF
TRBV5-1	.	.	TRBJ2-7	TGCGCCAGCAGCTCCCTGACCTACGAGCAGTACTTC	CASSSLTYEQYF
TRBV27	.	.	TRBJ2-7	TGTGCCAGCAGTTTATTGGCCCCGCAGGGCAACCACGAGCAGTACTTC	CASSLLAPQGNHEQYF
TRBV5-4	.	.	TRBJ1-1	TGTGCCAGCAGCACCTGGACAGCCCGGAACACTGAAGCTTTCTTT	CASSTWTARNTEAFF
TRBV5-8	TRBD2	.	TRBJ2-7	TGTGCCAGCAGCCTCGCGCGGGGGGCCCACGAGCAGTACTTC	CASSLARGAHEQYF
TRBV11-1	.	.	TRBJ1-1	TGTGCCAGCAGCGTAACAGAGGGGAACACTGAAGCTTTCTTT	CASSVTEGNTEAFF
TRBV19	TRBD2	.	TRBJ2-7	TGTGCCAGTAGTAGCGGGGGGCCCTACGAGCAGTACTTC	CASSSGGPYEQYF
TRBV9	TRBD1	.	TRBJ2-6	TGTGCCAGCAGCGTACCAGTTACAGGGGGCGTGGAGGCCAACGTCCTGACTTTC	CASSVPVTGGVEANVLTF
TRBV7-9	.	.	TRBJ2-2	TGTGCCAGCAGTAGATTTCGGTCTAACACCGGGGAGCTGTTTTTT	CASSRFRSNTGELFF
TRBV6-4	.	once	TRBJ1-5	TGTGCCAGCAGTGAGAAAGCAGGAGGCAATCAGCCCCAGCATTTT	CASSEKAGGNQPQHF
TRBV5-1	.	.	TRBJ1-2	TGCGCCAGCAGCTTGCGGCTACATGGGGACTATGGCTACACCTTC	CASSLRLHGDYGYTF
TRBV11-3	TRBD2	.	TRBJ2-1	TGTGCCAGCAGCTGGGGTAGCGGGGGGGCCGCCTACAATGAGCAGTTCTTC	CASSWGSGGAAYNEQFF
TRBV5-1	.	.	TRBJ2-7	TGCGCCAGCAGCTTGTACGTCGGCCTCGACGAGCAGTACTTC	CASSLYVGLDEQYF
TRBV15	TRBD1	.	TRBJ1-1	TGTGCCACCAGCAGATCCGGGACAGGAGGGATGTGGACTGAAGCTTTCTTT	CATSRSGTGGMWTEAFF
TRBV7-9	.	.	TRBJ2-7	TGTGCCAGCAGCTTAGTCGACGGAACCTACGAGCAGTACTTC	CASSLVDGTYEQYF
TRBV4-3	.	.	TRBJ2-7	TGCGCCAGCAGCCAAGGCCCCTTTTACGAGCAGTACTTC	CASSQGPFYEQYF
TRBV7-9	.	.	TRBJ2-5	TGTGCCAGCAGCTTCCCGGACATCCCCCTTGCCCAAGAGACCCAGTACTTC	CASSFPDIPLAQETQYF
TRBV4-1	TRBD1	.	TRBJ2-7	TGCGCCAGCAGCCATGCTACAGGGGGCGAGCAGTACTTC	CASSHATGGEQYF
TRBV6-5	TRBD1	.	TRBJ1-2	TGTGCCAGCAGTTACGGGACAGAATCCTACTATGGCTACACCTTC	CASSYGTESYYGYTF
TRBV27	.	.	TRBJ2-7	TGTGCCAGCAGTGGAGGGCCCTACGAGCAGTACTTC	CASSGGPYEQYF
TRBV6-1	.	.	TRBJ2-7	TGTGCCAGCATTTCGGCCAGGGGACTATCCTACGAGCAGTACTTC	CASISARGLSYEQYF
TRBV6-5	.	.	TRBJ2-2	TGTGCCAGCAGCGTAGACCCGAACACCGGGGAGCTGTTTTTT	CASSVDPNTGELFF
TRBV30	.	.	TRBJ2-1	TGTGCCAACGGGGGCGGGGATTACAATGAGCAGTTCTTC	CANGGGDYNEQFF
TRBV4-2	TRBD2	.	TRBJ2-7	TGTGCCAGCAGCCAAGAGAGGACTAGCGGGATCTACGAGCAGTACTTC	CASSQERTSGIYEQYF
TRBV9	.	.	TRBJ1-1	TGTGCCAGCAGCGTACAGACCGGGACGGGCACTGAAGCTTTCTTT	CASSVQTGTGTEAFF
TRBV28	TRBD1	.	TRBJ2-7	TGTGCCAGCAGGACTACCGGGACAGGTCGTTACGAGCAGTACTTC	CASRTTGTGRYEQYF
TRBV4-1	.	.	TRBJ2-2	TGCGCCAGCAGCCAAGCGTGGGGGGGCAGCACCGGGGAGCTGTTTTTT	CASSQAWGGSTGELFF
TRBV5-5	.	.	TRBJ1-2	TGTGCCAGCAACTTGGGGACTGTGTTATCTAACTATGGCTACACCTTC	CASNLGTVLSNYGYTF
TRBV19	TRBD1	.	TRBJ1-2	TGTGCCAGTAGGACAGGGGGCTATGGCTACACCTTC	CASRTGGYGYTF
TRBV7-9	.	.	TRBJ2-7	TGTGCCAGCATGAAGAGGGACGCCTACGAGCAGTACTTC	CASMKRDAYEQYF
TRBV5-8	TRBD1	.	TRBJ1-6	TGTGCCAGCACCCCCTCCGGGACAGGCCTATACTCCTATAATTCACCCCTCCACTTT	CASTPSGTGLYSYNSPLHF
TRBV9	TRBD1	.	TRBJ2-7	TGTGCCAGCACCGGACAGGAGCCTGGCGAGCAGTACTTC	CASTGQEPGEQYF
TRBV9	.	.	TRBJ1-1	TGTGCCAGCAGCGGTCAGGAGAACACTGAAGCTTTCTTT	CASSGQENTEAFF
TRBV7-8	.	.	TRBJ2-2	TGTGCCAGCAGTGGACGGGAAAACACCGGGGAGCTGTTTTTT	CASSGRENTGELFF
TRBV27	.	.	TRBJ1-5	TGTGCCAGCAGTTTGGGTTGGGGTGGAGAGCAGCCCCAGCATTTT	CASSLGWGGEQPQHF
TRBV7-2	.	.	TRBJ2-3	TGTGCCAGCAGCTTTTTCAGGGCAGATACGCAGTATTTT	CASSFFRADTQYF
TRBV19	TRBD1	.	TRBJ1-1	TGTGCCAGTAGTTTAGGACAGGGGAACACTGAAGCTTTCTTT	CASSLGQGNTEAFF
TRBV5-5	.	.	TRBJ1-1	TGTGCCAGCAGCTTGGGGGCGGGGGCGAGTGAAGCTTTCTTT	CASSLGAGASEAFF
TRBV7-9	.	once	TRBJ2-6	TGTGCCAGCAGCTCCTCGAAGGGACTTACCTCTGGGGCCAACGTCCTGACTTTC	CASSSSKGLTSGANVLTF
TRBV19	.	.	TRBJ1-1	TGTGCCAGTAGTCCTCCCGCCCCGGCTGGGAACACTGAAGCTTTCTTT	CASSPPAPAGNTEAFF
TRBV7-6	TRBD2	.	TRBJ2-7	TGTGCCAGCAGCTTAGTAGGGTCGTCTAGCGGGGGGTCCGGGGAGCAGTACTTC	CASSLVGSSSGGSGEQYF
TRBV19	TRBD1	few	TRBJ2-7	TGTGCCAGTAGCTCGACAGGGTCCTACGAGCAGTACTTC	CASSSTGSYEQYF
TRBV7-6	TRBD1	.	TRBJ2-2	TGTGCCAGCAGCTTAGGAACAGGGGCTCCCGGGGAGCTGTTTTTT	CASSLGTGAPGELFF
TRBV5-6	.	.	TRBJ2-3	TGTGCCAGCAGCTTTCTCGGGGGTACAGATACGCAGTATTTT	CASSFLGGTDTQYF
TRBV7-9	.	once	TRBJ2-6	TGTGCCAGCAGCTTAGGGGGACTGCCGGCTGGGGCCAACGTCCTGACTTTC	CASSLGGLPAGANVLTF
TRBV7-2	TRBD1	.	TRBJ1-3	TGTGCCAGCAGCTTGACAGGGTTCGGAAACACCATATATTTT	CASSLTGFGNTIYF
TRBV11-3	.	.	TRBJ2-1	TGTGCCAGCAGCTTCCCCGGGTACAATGAGCAGTTCTTC	CASSFPGYNEQFF
TRBV6-4	.	.	TRBJ2-6	TGTGCCAGCAGTGACCGGACAGACTCTGGGGCCAACGTCCTGACTTTC	CASSDRTDSGANVLTF
TRBV9	.	.	TRBJ1-1	TGTGCCAGCAGCGTAGGGGGGGCCCGCACTGAAGCTTTCTTT	CASSVGGARTEAFF
TRBV7-2	TRBD1	.	TRBJ2-6	TGTGCCAGCAGCTTATGGGCAACAGGGGAATCTGGGGCCAACGTCCTGACTTTC	CASSLWATGESGANVLTF